This entry describes one T cell receptor beta chain. Libraries were prepared by immunoSEQ multiplex PCR; TCRdb keeps only in-frame clonotypes and omits some of them. The table shows fewer than 2.5 million clones, with more than 85% occurring only once. The sample comes from a study of shared clonotypes between healthy human individuals. This clonotype originated in a man aged 18 to 30 in good health. Some clones in this sample may be carry-over from other donors' samples. Sequencing was carried out using naive CD4+ T cells from PBMCs. Subset indicated: CD45RA+ positively selected.

The CDR3 loop is CASREQGPYEQYF. The CDR3 coding sequence is TGTGCCAGCAGGGAGCAGGGCCCCTACGAGCAGTACTTC. The chain joins TRBV28 to TRBJ2-7, with a weak D call TRBD1 (5 bases). The CDR3 has 13 amino acids. The ends were cut back, 6 bases at V and 2 bases at J, with 11 bases in the middle. CDR1 is MDHEN and CDR2 is SYDVKM in the germline V gene.